This T cell receptor (beta chain) was recovered during a study of regulatory T cells in long-lasting Graves disease. TCR beta libraries were built with iRepertoire HTBI primers and Arm-PCR of CDR3 regions. Using its own MiXCR run on the multiplex PCR reads, TCRdb lists one record per CDR3 protein. This table holds 250,000 to 300,000 distinct CDR3 sequences, 22% found once. The time point is: persistent/refractory GD, antithyroid drugs over 5 years with positive TRAb. PBMCs provided the RNA from which the TCR library was made. The junction had 4 bases not matched to a gene; V was cut back by 6 bases and J by 5 bases. The CDR3 is made up of 15 amino acids. Germline V gene lookup returns CDR1 SGHVS and CDR2 FNYEAQ. This clonotype was picked up many times. Its antigen is undetermined. Study-wide results and limits: Among samples with persistent disease, TRBV28, TRBJ1-2 and TRBJ2-5 were favored.

Sample: peripheral blood mononuclear cells (PBMCs), taken when the disease was refractory, from a patient treated with antithyroid drugs. This receptor was identified in a female donor with Graves disease. This sequence joins TRBV7-6 and TRBJ2-1; 13 nucleotides match TRBD2. The CDR3 region is CASRPTSGRDNEQFF. The CDR3, as DNA: TGTGCCAGCAGGCCCACTAGCGGGAGGGACAATGAGCAGTTCTTC.